Following are 18 T cell receptor beta chains from one sample sequenced in a study of blood T cell repertoires in COVID-19. Produced via immunoSEQ multiplex PCR; TCRdb's table is partial and in-frame only. The sample includes 250,000 to 300,000 clones, roughly nine tenths of them seen just once. Source material: peripheral blood. These receptors were taken from a woman in her forties or fifties who had recovered from COVID-19.

The genes are TRBV11-2 and TRBJ1-6; TRBD1 might be the D (5 bases). Trimming took 4 bases from V and 3 from J, leaving 16 bases between them. CDR3 length equals 17 residues. Germline loops: CDR1 SGHAT, CDR2 FQNNGV. In nucleotides, the CDR3 is TGTGCCAGCAGCTCAACGCCGGGGGGAAGCTATAATTCACCCCTCCACTTT. Protein sequence: CASSSTPGGSYNSPLHF.

This chain joins TRBV4-1 and TRBJ2-5; 14 bases match TRBD2. CDR3 length: 18 residues. The V gene end was trimmed by 1 base and the J gene end by 5 bases; junction bases not matched to a gene: 9. CDR1 and CDR2 from the germline V gene are MGHRA and YSYEKL. The CDR3 protein is CASSQGLAGGPTRETQYF. The CDR3 DNA reads as TGCGCCAGCAGCCAAGGACTAGCGGGAGGGCCTACCCGGGAGACCCAGTACTTC.

The chain recombines TRBV12-5 with TRBJ1-1; TRBD1 matches 7 bases. This CDR3 has 16 amino acids. Germline assignment: CDR1 LGHNT and CDR2 FRNRAP. The junction had 7 bases not matched to a gene; V was cut back by 2 bases and J by 1 base. CDR3 amino acids: CASGLSSHRGNTEAFF. For the CDR3, the DNA is TGTGCTAGTGGTTTGTCCAGCCACAGGGGGAACACTGAAGCTTTCTTT.

V is TRBV14 and J is TRBJ1-5, with D possibly matching TRBD1 (5 bases). V lost 3 bases, J lost 9 bases, and 15 bases lay in between. The CDR3 has 14 residues. Germline values: CDR1 SGHDN, CDR2 FVKESK. For the CDR3, the DNA is TGTGCCAGCAGCCACGGGGGTCCCGGCTCGCCCCAGCATTTT. Encoded protein: CASSHGGPGSPQHF.

This clone came up once. V and J are TRBV6-6 and TRBJ1-1; D possibly corresponds to TRBD1 (5 bases). Trimming stripped 5 bases from V and 7 bases from J, with 14 bases between. This CDR3 region has 13 residues. From germline, CDR1 is MNHNY and CDR2 SVGAGI (reference sequence). The CDR3 loop reads CASSPPPGIEAFF. The DNA of the CDR3 is TGTGCCAGCAGTCCCCCGCCAGGGATTGAAGCTTTCTTT.

The V call is TRBV15, the J call TRBJ2-7, with a tentative D call TRBD2 (6 bases). Germline loops: CDR1 LNHNV, CDR2 YYDKDF (reference sequence). Trimming left V 1 base short and J 5 bases short, with 24 bases between. The CDR3 has 18 amino acids. CDR3 nucleotide sequence: TGTGCCACCAGCAGAGTGGGGAGGATGGGGTTCCAGGCCGACGAGCAGTACTTC. It specifies CATSRVGRMGFQADEQYF.

In this sample, this clone turned up once. The genes are TRBV28 and TRBJ2-4; D perhaps matches TRBD1 (5 bases). The germline V gene has CDR1 MDHEN and CDR2 SYDVKM. V lost 4 bases, J lost 7 bases, and 17 bases lay in between. The CDR3 is 15 residues long. The DNA for the CDR3 is TGTGCCAGCAGTTCCGCCCCGGGCCAGGGCAACATTCAGTACTTC. Translated, it gives CASSSAPGQGNIQYF.

The V gene is TRBV20-1, the J gene TRBJ2-7, with TRBD2 identical over 10 bases. V lost 3 bases, J lost 5 bases, and 7 bases stayed unmatched. The CDR3 runs to 14 residues. Germline CDR1 DFQATT, CDR2 SNEGSKA (reference sequence). CDR3 sequence (DNA): TGCAGTGCTAGTTTACAGCGGGGGGGAAACGAGCAGTACTTC. Amino acid sequence: CSASLQRGGNEQYF.

This clone has just one count. Germline is not matched at one junction end, which may reflect a read error. This rearrangement joins TRBV7-7 to TRBJ1-1; D is uncertain. This CDR3 is 14 amino acids long. Germline V gives CDR1 SSHAT, CDR2 FNYEAQ (reference sequence). In nucleotides, the CDR3 is TGTGCTAGCAGGAAGGAGGTGGGGAGCACTGAAGCTTTCTTT. Translation: CASRKEVGSTEAFF.

This chain joins TRBV7-8 and TRBJ2-5; TRBD2 aligns across 9 bases. CDR1 SGHVS and CDR2 FQNEAQ come from the germline V gene. The CDR3 runs 17 residues. Trimming removed 5 bases from V and 5 bases from J; junction bases left unmatched: 15. In DNA, the CDR3 is TGTGCCAGCAGCCGGTGGATTGGGGTAGCGGGAGAGGAGACCCAGTACTTC. Translating it yields CASSRWIGVAGEETQYF.

The chain recombines TRBV28 with TRBJ1-1; TRBD1 aligns across 7 bases. J lost 7 bases, V lost 0 bases, and 11 bases had no gene match. CDR3 length equals 16 residues. Germline values: CDR1 MDHEN, CDR2 SYDVKM. The CDR3 here is CASSLWRGRFSVEAFF. The CDR3 bases are TGTGCCAGCAGTTTATGGAGGGGGCGATTTTCAGTTGAAGCTTTCTTT.

The V gene is TRBV4-3, the J gene TRBJ2-6; no definite D call. Trimming cost V 0 bases and J 0 bases, with 6 bases left between them. The CDR3 length is 16 residues. Per the germline V gene, CDR1 is LGHNA and CDR2 is YSLEER. The CDR3 loop is CASSQDLSSGANVLTF. The DNA for the CDR3 is TGCGCCAGCAGCCAAGATTTGAGCTCTGGGGCCAACGTCCTGACTTTC.

The V and J genes are TRBV4-2 and TRBJ1-3, with 10 bases identical to TRBD1. The CDR3 is 14 amino acids. V gave up 4 bases and J gave up 4 bases; unmatched junction bases: 1. Germline V gives CDR1 LGHNA, CDR2 YNFKEQ. This chain's CDR3 is CASSPGQGGNTIYF. CDR3 in DNA: TGTGCCAGCAGCCCGGGACAGGGGGGAAACACCATATATTTT.

The rearrangement uses TRBV6-5 and TRBJ2-2, with a weak D call TRBD2 (6 bases). The CDR3 is 16 residues long. The germline V gene has CDR1 MNHEY and CDR2 SVGAGI. Trimming stripped 1 base from V and 3 bases from J, with 12 bases between. The CDR3 loop is CASSYYPGVDTGELFF. The CDR3 nucleotides are TGTGCCAGCAGTTACTATCCGGGAGTTGACACCGGGGAGCTGTTTTTT.

The genes are TRBV7-9 and TRBJ1-1; D is unresolved. V shed 5 bases and J shed 5 bases, with 6 bases lying between them. Looked up from germline, CDR1 is SEHNR and CDR2 is FQNEAQ (reference sequence). The CDR3 extends over 11 amino acids. For the CDR3, the DNA is TGTGCCAGCAGCCGCCAGACTGAAGCTTTCTTT. It encodes CASSRQTEAFF.

This rearrangement joins TRBV12-3 or TRBV12-4 to TRBJ1-1; no definite D call. The CDR3 sequence is 13 residues long. V shed 5 bases and J shed 1 base, with 8 bases lying between them. Written as DNA, the CDR3 is TGTGCCAGCAGTACCACACCGAACACTGAAGCTTTCTTT. Amino acid sequence: CASSTTPNTEAFF.

The chain combines TRBV5-8 with TRBJ1-5; the D is unclear. Germline lookup yields CDR1 SGHTS and CDR2 YDEGEE. Trimming took 2 bases from V and 7 from J, leaving 13 bases between them. The CDR3 consists of 14 residues. DNA of the CDR3: TGTGCCAGCAGCTTAAAGGGAGGCGGACAGCCCCAGCATTTT. This gives the protein CASSLKGGGQPQHF.

The chain is built from TRBV9 and TRBJ1-1; possibly TRBD1 for D (6 bases). CDR1 is SGDLS and CDR2 is YYNGEE in the germline V gene. This CDR3 is built from 14 residues. V was clipped by 4 bases and J by 4 bases, with 14 bases between them. The CDR3 region is CASSTGDRPTEAFF. The CDR3 nucleotides read TGTGCCAGCAGCACCGGAGACAGGCCCACTGAAGCTTTCTTT. Looking up the rest from reference TRBV9 and TRBJ1-1 gives the full variable domain: DSGVTQTPKHLITATGQRVTLRCSPRSGDLSVYWYQQSLDQGLQFLIQYYNGEERAKGNILERFSAQQFPDLHSELNLSSLELGDSALYFCASSTGDRPTEAFFGQGTRLTVV.